This TCR beta chain is from a study of T cell responses to AZD1222 COVID-19 vaccine. General study points: Dominant CD4 TCR responses targeted spike regions 160-218 and 743-854. Of the AZD1222 recipients, only six were seropositive at baseline. Donors were chiefly white British, with a greater number of females, and clonal diversity was perhaps underestimated.

Pooling of second doses given at about 4 or about 12 weeks was done. This CDR3 spans 14 amino acids. Germline V lookup: CDR1 KGHSH, CDR2 LQKENI. Trimming shortened V by 4 bases and J by 8 bases, and 14 bases separated the two germline ends. TCRdb keeps only in-frame clones here, not all; method: immunoSEQ multiplex PCR. The data hold more than 150,000 clones, with roughly 90% observed a single time. About this clone itself: The antigen remains unidentified.

The V and J genes are TRBV18 and TRBJ1-4; D gene unclear. Here the sequenced sample was peripheral blood, taken 28 days after the second AZD1222 dose. The clonotype comes from an adult who received the AZD1222 COVID-19 vaccine. CDR3 sequence: CASSQGIGGEKLFF. The CDR3 coding sequence is TGTGCCAGCTCACAGGGAATTGGAGGGGAAAAACTGTTTTTT.